This entry lists 20 T cell receptor beta chains sequenced from one sample in a study of blood T cell repertoires in COVID-19 (dated by TCRdb to about 2020). The library relied on the immunoSEQ multiplex PCR assay. In its TCRdb copy, this immuneACCESS table keeps in-frame sequences only and misses some clones. Where compared with another copy, unresolved V genes explain less than half of these, and the others have no known cause. The sample yields about 140,000 clones; roughly 78% were counted once. The ten most abundant clones make up 3% to 4.5% of the sample. Sample: peripheral blood. The receptors derive from a man aged 55 to 69 with acute or convalescent COVID-19.

In its sample, this clone was seen once. The chain combines TRBV5-1 with TRBJ1-1; D might be TRBD1 (6 bases). This CDR3 contains 15 residues. Germline assignment: CDR1 SGHRS and CDR2 YFSETQ. The ends were cut back, 1 base at V and 1 base at J, with 11 bases in the middle. In DNA, the CDR3 is TGCGCCAGCAGCTTGCAAGGCAGGGGGAACACTGAAGCTTTCTTT. Translation: CASSLQGRGNTEAFF.

This clone was detected only a few times. The rearrangement joins TRBV19 to TRBJ1-5; TRBD1 is a possible D gene (5 bases). The germline CDR1 and CDR2 sequences are LNHDA and SQIVND (reference sequence). V lost 5 bases to trimming and J lost 0 bases, with 11 bases between them. There are 15 residues in the CDR3. CDR3 DNA sequence: TGTGCCAGTAGTGCACAAGGGGATAGCAATCAGCCCCAGCATTTT. Translated: CASSAQGDSNQPQHF.

This chain links TRBV2 with TRBJ1-1, with 9 bases identical to TRBD1. CDR3 length: 15 amino acids. Germline-derived CDR1 and CDR2 are SNHLY and FYNNEI. V lost 5 bases, J lost 1 base, and 5 bases stayed unmatched. The CDR3 here is CASSNTGGANTEAFF. In nucleotides, the CDR3 is TGTGCCAGCAGTAACACAGGGGGCGCGAACACTGAAGCTTTCTTT.

The CDR3 DNA is TGTGCCAGCAGTGACGGGACAGGGCCTTATCAGCCCCAGCATTTT. Translating gives CASSDGTGPYQPQHF. The chain links TRBV2 to TRBJ1-5; 9 bases fit TRBD1. Trimming cost V 3 bases and J 5 bases; bases outside gene matches: 5. The CDR3 is made up of 15 amino acids. Germline values: CDR1 SNHLY, CDR2 FYNNEI.

The rearrangement links TRBV10-3 to TRBJ1-5; a possible D gene is TRBD1 (6 bases). Deletions cut 4 bases from V and 0 bases from J, with 13 bases between. This CDR3 region has 16 residues. The V gene's germline CDR1 is ENHRY and CDR2 SYGVKD. CDR3 amino acids: CAISAQGPFSNQPQHF. The CDR3 coding sequence is TGTGCCATCAGTGCACAGGGTCCCTTTAGCAATCAGCCCCAGCATTTT.

This clone was detected once. V is TRBV19 and J is TRBJ2-5; D perhaps matches TRBD1 (6 bases). CDR3 length: 14 amino acids. Trimming took 5 bases from V and 2 from J, leaving 12 bases between them. Germline V gene data show CDR1 as LNHDA and CDR2 as SQIVND (reference sequence). The CDR3 protein is CASSLSGAQETQYF. As DNA, the CDR3 is TGTGCCAGTAGTCTATCAGGGGCGCAAGAGACCCAGTACTTC.

Here the CDR3 reads CASGYNGDTIYF. The CDR3 DNA sequence: TGCGCCAGCGGGTACAACGGGGACACCATATATTTT. The V and J genes are TRBV5-1 and TRBJ1-3; no reliable D call. V lost 7 bases and J 8 bases, leaving 13 bases between the germline ends. This CDR3 is 12 amino acids long. The V gene's germline CDR1 is SGHRS and CDR2 YFSETQ.

The rearrangement uses TRBV28 and TRBJ1-2; D unresolved. Germline CDR1 MDHEN, CDR2 SYDVKM. The CDR3 extends over 13 amino acids. Deletions cut 2 bases from V and 8 bases from J, with 12 bases between. Here the CDR3 reads CASSLPRVRGYTF. In DNA form, the CDR3 reads TGTGCCAGCAGTTTACCCCGGGTCCGGGGCTACACCTTC.

The CDR3 protein is CASSPRQGAGQYF. CDR3 DNA: TGTGCCAGCAGCCCGCGACAGGGGGCCGGGCAGTACTTC. The J gene is TRBJ2-7, the V gene TRBV11-2; 10 bases agree with TRBD1. Germline V gene sequence: CDR1 SGHAT, CDR2 FQNNGV. This CDR3 has 13 residues. J gave up 9 bases and V 5 bases, and 7 bases lay outside the gene matches.

The chain has TRBV30 and TRBJ2-5; maybe TRBD1 (6 bases). The germline V gene has CDR1 GTSNPN and CDR2 SVGIG (reference sequence). V was shortened by 5 bases and J by 5 bases, with 12 bases between the two germline ends. The CDR3 spans 12 residues. CDR3 in amino acids: CAWVTGIETQYF. The CDR3 coding sequence is TGTGCCTGGGTAACAGGGATCGAGACCCAGTACTTC.

The chain uses TRBV19 and TRBJ2-7; tentatively, D is TRBD2 (6 bases). The CDR3 length is 14 residues. The V end was cut by 10 bases, the J end by 3 bases, with 19 bases between. Germline-derived CDR1 and CDR2 are LNHDA and SQIVND (reference sequence). The CDR3 is CATTETRGNYEQYF. Written as DNA, the CDR3 is TGTGCCACCACGGAGACCCGGGGGAACTACGAGCAGTACTTC. The complete variable domain, with remaining parts taken from reference TRBV19 and TRBJ2-7, reads DGGITQSPKYLFRKEGQNVTLSCEQNLNHDAMYWYRQDPGQGLRLIYYSQIVNDFQKGDIAEGYSVSREKKESFPLTVTSAQKNPTAFYLCATTETRGNYEQYFGPGTRLTVT.

The sample holds one count of this clone. The chain joins TRBV3-1 (or the pseudogene TRBV3-2) to TRBJ1-2; 10 bases line up with TRBD1. The germline V gene has CDR1 LGHDT and CDR2 YNNKEL (reference sequence). This CDR3 contains 16 residues. V gave up 6 bases and J gave up 1 base; unmatched junction bases: 8. The CDR3 DNA reads TGTGCCAGCAGTCTCTACGGGACAGGGGTTAACTATGGCTACACCTTC. Protein product: CASSLYGTGVNYGYTF.

Only one count was recorded for this clone. The gene calls are TRBV10-3 and TRBJ1-6, with D tentatively TRBD1 (5 bases). Germline loops: CDR1 ENHRY, CDR2 SYGVKD. There are 16 residues in the CDR3. The ends were cut back, 0 bases at V and 10 bases at J, with 16 bases in the middle. CDR3 in DNA: TGTGCCATCAGTGAGTCGACTTCGGGGGTGGGCTCACCCCTCCACTTT. Protein product: CAISESTSGVGSPLHF.

The chain has TRBV28 and TRBJ2-1; TRBD2 matches 11 bases. This CDR3 contains 16 residues. V lost 6 bases and J lost 3; bases outside the gene matches: 7. Per the germline V gene, CDR1 is MDHEN and CDR2 is SYDVKM. CDR3 loop: CASRNSGRADYNEQFF. DNA for the CDR3: TGTGCCAGCAGGAATAGCGGGAGGGCCGACTACAATGAGCAGTTCTTC.

The rearrangement uses TRBV6-5 and TRBJ2-7, with TRBD1 matching 7 bases. The CDR3 has 15 amino acids. J was trimmed by 5 bases and V by 0 bases; bases with no gene match: 7. Germline V lookup: CDR1 MNHEY, CDR2 SVGAGI. CDR3 bases: TGTGCCAGCAGTTACTCTCAGACAGGGCGAGACGAGCAGTACTTC. Its translation is CASSYSQTGRDEQYF.

A few counts support this clone. The chain links TRBV19 to TRBJ1-2; D is possibly TRBD1 (6 bases). The CDR3 has 14 amino acids. The germline CDR1 and CDR2 sequences are LNHDA and SQIVND (reference sequence). Deletions cut 5 bases from V and 4 bases from J, with 14 bases between. CDR3 nucleotides: TGTGCCAGTAGTCCCTGGACAGACTCCTATGGCTACACCTTC. It specifies CASSPWTDSYGYTF.

This chain connects TRBV5-6 to TRBJ2-7; 8 bases line up with TRBD2. Germline values: CDR1 SGHDT, CDR2 YYEEEE. The ends lost 5 bases at V and 3 bases at J; junction bases unmatched: 10. The CDR3 consists of 15 residues. This chain's CDR3 is CASRSSGMGNYEQYF. CDR3 DNA: TGTGCCAGCAGAAGTAGCGGGATGGGGAACTACGAGCAGTACTTC.

This clone was seen only once. The chain has TRBV7-9 and TRBJ1-5; D uncertain. This CDR3 contains 12 residues. The V end lost 2 bases, the J end lost 16 bases, and 15 bases lay between the germline ends. The V gene's germline CDR1 is SEHNR and CDR2 FQNEAQ (reference sequence). The CDR3 DNA sequence: TGTGCCAGCAGCTTAAACGAAAACAGAATCCATTTT. This gives the protein CASSLNENRIHF.

This clone was counted ten times or more. The chain has TRBV5-1 and TRBJ1-3, with D perhaps matching TRBD1 (6 bases). Germline V lookup: CDR1 SGHRS, CDR2 YFSETQ. This CDR3 spans 15 amino acids. V gave up 4 bases and J gave up 4 bases, with 15 bases separating them. The CDR3 spells CASSEAGGQGNTIYF. CDR3 in DNA: TGCGCCAGCAGCGAGGCCGGGGGGCAAGGAAACACCATATATTTT.

This sequence joins TRBV3-1 (or the pseudogene TRBV3-2) and TRBJ2-5, with D possibly TRBD2 on 7 matching bases. The V gene lost 0 bases and the J gene lost 4 bases, with 18 bases spanning the gap. The CDR3 is 17 amino acids. Germline CDR1 reads LGHDT; CDR2 reads YNNKEL (reference sequence). For the CDR3, the DNA is TGTGCCAGCAGCCAAGAAGGCGGGGGCGCGGTAATAGAGACCCAGTACTTC. Protein sequence: CASSQEGGGAVIETQYF.